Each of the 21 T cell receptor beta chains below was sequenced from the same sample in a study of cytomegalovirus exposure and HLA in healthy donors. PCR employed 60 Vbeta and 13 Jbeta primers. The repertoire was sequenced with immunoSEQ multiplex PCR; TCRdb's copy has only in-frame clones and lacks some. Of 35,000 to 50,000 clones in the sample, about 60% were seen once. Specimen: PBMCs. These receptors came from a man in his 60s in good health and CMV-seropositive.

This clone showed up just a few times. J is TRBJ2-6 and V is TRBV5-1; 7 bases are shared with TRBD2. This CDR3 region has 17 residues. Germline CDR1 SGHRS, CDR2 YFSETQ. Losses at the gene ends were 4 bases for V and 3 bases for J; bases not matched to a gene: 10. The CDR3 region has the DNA TGCGCCAGCAGCCTGAGCTCCGGGGGGAGTGGGGCCAACGTCCTGACTTTC. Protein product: CASSLSSGGSGANVLTF.

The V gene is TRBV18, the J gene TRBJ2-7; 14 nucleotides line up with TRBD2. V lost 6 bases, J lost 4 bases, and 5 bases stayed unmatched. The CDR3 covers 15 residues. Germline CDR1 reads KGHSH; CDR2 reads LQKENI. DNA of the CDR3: TGTGCCAGCTCCCTCGGGACTAGCGGGAGTTACGAGCAGTACTTC. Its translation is CASSLGTSGSYEQYF.

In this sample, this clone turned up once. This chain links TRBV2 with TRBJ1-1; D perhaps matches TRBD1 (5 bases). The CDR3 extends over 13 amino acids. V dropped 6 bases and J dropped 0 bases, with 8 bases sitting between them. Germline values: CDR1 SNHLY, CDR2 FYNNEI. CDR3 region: CASSRAMNTEAFF. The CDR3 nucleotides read TGTGCCAGCAGCAGGGCCATGAACACTGAAGCTTTCTTT. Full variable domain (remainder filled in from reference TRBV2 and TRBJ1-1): EPEVTQTPSHQVTQMGQEVILRCVPISNHLYFYWYRQILGQKVEFLVSFYNNEISEKSEIFDDQFSVERPDGSNFTLKIRSTKLEDSAMYFCASSRAMNTEAFFGQGTRLTVV.

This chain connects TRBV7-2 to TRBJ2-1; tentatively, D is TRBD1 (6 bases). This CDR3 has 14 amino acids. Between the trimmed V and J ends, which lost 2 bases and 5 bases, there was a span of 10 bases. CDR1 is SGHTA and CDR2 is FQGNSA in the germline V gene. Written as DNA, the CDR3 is TGTGCCAGCAGCTTATTGCAGGGGAACAATGAGCAGTTCTTC. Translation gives CASSLLQGNNEQFF.

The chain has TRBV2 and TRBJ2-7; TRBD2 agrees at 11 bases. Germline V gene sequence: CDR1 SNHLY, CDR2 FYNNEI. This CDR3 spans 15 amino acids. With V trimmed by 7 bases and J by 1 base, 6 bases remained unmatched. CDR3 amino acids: CASKILAGVSYEQYF. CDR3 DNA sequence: TGTGCCAGCAAGATACTAGCGGGAGTGTCCTACGAGCAGTACTTC. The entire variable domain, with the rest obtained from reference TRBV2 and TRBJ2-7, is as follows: EPEVTQTPSHQVTQMGQEVILRCVPISNHLYFYWYRQILGQKVEFLVSFYNNEISEKSEIFDDQFSVERPDGSNFTLKIRSTKLEDSAMYFCASKILAGVSYEQYFGPGTRLTVT.

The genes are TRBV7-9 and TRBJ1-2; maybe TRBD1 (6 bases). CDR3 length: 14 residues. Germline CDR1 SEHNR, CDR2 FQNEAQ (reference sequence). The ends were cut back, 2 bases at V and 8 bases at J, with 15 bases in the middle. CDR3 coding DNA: TGTGCCAGCAGCTTATCGGGGGGCCCAAAGGGCTACACCTTC. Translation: CASSLSGGPKGYTF.

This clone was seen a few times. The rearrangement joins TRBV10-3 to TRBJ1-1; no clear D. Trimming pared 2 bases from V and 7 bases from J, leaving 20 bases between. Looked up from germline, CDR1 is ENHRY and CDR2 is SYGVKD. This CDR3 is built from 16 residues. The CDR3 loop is CAISEPGSIAPLEAFF. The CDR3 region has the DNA TGTGCCATCAGTGAGCCCGGGTCCATAGCGCCTCTTGAAGCTTTCTTT.

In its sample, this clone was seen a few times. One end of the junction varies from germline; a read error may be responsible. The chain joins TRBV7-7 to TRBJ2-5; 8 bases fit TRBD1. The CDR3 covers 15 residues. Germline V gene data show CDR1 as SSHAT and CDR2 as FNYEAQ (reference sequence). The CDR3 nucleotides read TGTGCTAGCAGCTTAGCACAGGGGGTTTGGGAGACCCAGTACTTC. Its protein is CASSLAQGVWETQYF.

The CDR3 DNA is TGTGCCAGCAGTCAAGGGACAGGGCCTGAAAAACTGTTTTTT. Translated, it gives CASSQGTGPEKLFF. V and J are TRBV2 and TRBJ1-4, with 9 positions matching TRBD1. J was trimmed by 7 bases and V by 5 bases; bases with no gene match: 5. The CDR3 consists of 14 residues. Germline CDR1 reads SNHLY; CDR2 reads FYNNEI.

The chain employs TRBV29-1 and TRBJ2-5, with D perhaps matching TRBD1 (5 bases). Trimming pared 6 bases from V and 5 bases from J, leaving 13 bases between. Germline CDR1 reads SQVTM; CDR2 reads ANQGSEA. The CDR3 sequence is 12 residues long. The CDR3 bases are TGCAGCGTCCAAAGGGGTGGGGAGACCCAGTACTTC. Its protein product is CSVQRGGETQYF.

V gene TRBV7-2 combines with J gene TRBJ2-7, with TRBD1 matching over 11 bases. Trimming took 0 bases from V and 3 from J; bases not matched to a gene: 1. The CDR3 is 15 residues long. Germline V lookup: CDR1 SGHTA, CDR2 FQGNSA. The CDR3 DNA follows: TGTGCCAGCAGCTTAGCGGGGACAGGGGGCTACGAGCAGTACTTC. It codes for CASSLAGTGGYEQYF.

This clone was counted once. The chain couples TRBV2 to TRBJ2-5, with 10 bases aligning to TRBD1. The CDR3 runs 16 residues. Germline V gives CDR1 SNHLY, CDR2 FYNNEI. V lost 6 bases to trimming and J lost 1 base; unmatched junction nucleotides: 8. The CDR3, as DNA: TGTGCCAGCAGACATCCGGGACAGGGGAGCCAAGAGACCCAGTACTTC. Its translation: CASRHPGQGSQETQYF.

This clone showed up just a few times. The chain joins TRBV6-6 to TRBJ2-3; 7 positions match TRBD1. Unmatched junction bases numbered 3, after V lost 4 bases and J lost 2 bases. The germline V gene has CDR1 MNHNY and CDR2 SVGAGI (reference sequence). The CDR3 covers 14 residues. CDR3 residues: CASSLTGDTDTQYF. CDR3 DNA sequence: TGTGCCAGCAGTTTAACAGGGGACACAGATACGCAGTATTTT.

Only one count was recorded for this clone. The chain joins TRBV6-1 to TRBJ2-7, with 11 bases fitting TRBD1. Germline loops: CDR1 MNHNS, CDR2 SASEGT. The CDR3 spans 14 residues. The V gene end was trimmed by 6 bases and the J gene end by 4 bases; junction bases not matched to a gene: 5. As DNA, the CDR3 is TGTGCCAGCAGGGGGGACAGGGGGAGGTACGAGCAGTACTTC. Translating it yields CASRGDRGRYEQYF.

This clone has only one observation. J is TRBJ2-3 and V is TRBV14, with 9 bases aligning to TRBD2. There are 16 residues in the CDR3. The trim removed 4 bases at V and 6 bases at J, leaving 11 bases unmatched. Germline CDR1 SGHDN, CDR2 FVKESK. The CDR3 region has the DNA TGTGCCAGCAGCCCTCTCGTGACTAGCGGCTCCGATACGCAGTATTTT. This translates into CASSPLVTSGSDTQYF. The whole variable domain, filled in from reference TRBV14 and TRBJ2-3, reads EAGVTQFPSHSVIEKGQTVTLRCDPISGHDNLYWYRRVMGKEIKFLLHFVKESKQDESGMPNNRFLAERTGGTYSTLKVQPAELEDSGVYFCASSPLVTSGSDTQYFGPGTRLTVL.

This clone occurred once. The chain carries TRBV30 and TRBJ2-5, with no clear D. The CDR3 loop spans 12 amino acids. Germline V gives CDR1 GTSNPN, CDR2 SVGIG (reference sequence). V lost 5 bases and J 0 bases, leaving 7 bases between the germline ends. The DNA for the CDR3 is TGTGCCTGGTCCAGGTACCAAGAGACCCAGTACTTC. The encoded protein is CAWSRYQETQYF.

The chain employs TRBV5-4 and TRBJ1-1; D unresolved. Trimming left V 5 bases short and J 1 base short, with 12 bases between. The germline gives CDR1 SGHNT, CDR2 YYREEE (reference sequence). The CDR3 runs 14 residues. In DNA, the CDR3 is TGTGCCAGCAGGGGCGGGAGCGCGAACACTGAAGCTTTCTTT. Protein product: CASRGGSANTEAFF. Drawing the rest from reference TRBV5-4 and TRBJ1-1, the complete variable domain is ETGVTQSPTHLIKTRGQQVTLRCSSQSGHNTVSWYQQALGQGPQFIFQYYREEENGRGNFPPRFSGLQFPNYSSELNVNALELDDSALYLCASRGGSANTEAFFGQGTRLTVV.

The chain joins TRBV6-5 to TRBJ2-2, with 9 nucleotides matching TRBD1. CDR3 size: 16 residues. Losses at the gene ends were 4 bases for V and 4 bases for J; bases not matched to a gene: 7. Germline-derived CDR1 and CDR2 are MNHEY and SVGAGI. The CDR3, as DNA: TGTGCCAGCAGTTCCGGGACAGGGATAGGCACCGGGGAGCTGTTTTTT. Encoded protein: CASSSGTGIGTGELFF.

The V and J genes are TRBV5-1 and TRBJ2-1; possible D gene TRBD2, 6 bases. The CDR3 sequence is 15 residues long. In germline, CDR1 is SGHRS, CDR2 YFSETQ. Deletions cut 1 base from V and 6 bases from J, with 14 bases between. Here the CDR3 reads CASSLMGGSFNEQFF. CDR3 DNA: TGCGCCAGCAGCTTGATGGGGGGAAGTTTCAATGAGCAGTTCTTC.

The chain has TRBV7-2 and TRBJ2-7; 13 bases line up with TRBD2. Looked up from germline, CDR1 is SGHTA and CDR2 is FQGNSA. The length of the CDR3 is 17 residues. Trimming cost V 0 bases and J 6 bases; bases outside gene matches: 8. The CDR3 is CASSLAGVRTSGSEQYF. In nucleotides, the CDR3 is TGTGCCAGCAGCTTAGCAGGGGTACGGACTAGCGGGAGCGAGCAGTACTTC.

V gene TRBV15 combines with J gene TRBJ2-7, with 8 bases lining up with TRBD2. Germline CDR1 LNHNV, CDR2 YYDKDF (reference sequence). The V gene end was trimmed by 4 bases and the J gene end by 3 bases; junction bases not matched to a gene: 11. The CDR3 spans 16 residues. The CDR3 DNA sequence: TGTGCCACCAGCACCCTACCGGGACTAGGGGTCTACGAGCAGTACTTC. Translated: CATSTLPGLGVYEQYF.